These T cell receptor beta chains were read from a single sample in a study of cytotoxic CD8 clonotypes in ibrutinib-treated CLL. Libraries were prepared by immunoSEQ multiplex PCR; TCRdb keeps only in-frame clonotypes and omits some of them. The sample has around 200,000 clones, 75% to 85% seen once; the top ten hold more than 9.5%. The sample was PBMCs, taken after 12 months of ibrutinib treatment. All receptors derive from a human donor with chronic lymphocytic leukemia. Each CDR3 is given with its conserved first and last residue. The order of the fields is D gene, clone size, J gene, V gene, CDR3 protein, CDR3 DNA. D genes are given only for firm matches. Expanded clones get a size class; other rows say once, few or many, or leave the size out.

NA	NA	TRBJ1-6	TRBV18	CASSPNAVIGDSPLHF	TGTGCCAGCTCACCGAACGCGGTCATAGGGGATTCACCCCTCCACTTT
NA	NA	TRBJ2-1	TRBV19	CASSNQGVYNEQFF	TGTGCCAGTAGTAACCAGGGTGTTTACAATGAGCAGTTCTTC
TRBD1	NA	TRBJ1-3	TRBV4-1	CASSRVPGQLDSGNTIYF	TGCGCCAGCAGCCGGGTCCCGGGACAGCTAGACTCTGGAAACACCATATATTTT
NA	NA	TRBJ1-1	TRBV27	CASSLGWDRMEAFF	TGTGCCAGCAGTTTAGGTTGGGACCGCATGGAAGCTTTCTTT
TRBD2	NA	TRBJ2-7	TRBV7-8	CASSLVGKGTTYEQYF	TGTGCCAGCAGCTTAGTGGGGAAAGGGACTACCTACGAGCAGTACTTC
NA	NA	TRBJ1-6	TRBV4-2	CASSPSVGSSYNSPLHF	TGTGCCAGCAGCCCATCCGTGGGTTCATCCTATAATTCACCCCTCCACTTT
NA	NA	TRBJ2-7	TRBV6-1	CASSSQGGGDEQYF	TGTGCCAGCAGTTCCCAAGGCGGAGGGGACGAGCAGTACTTC
NA	NA	TRBJ2-3	TRBV6-1	CASSGQMGTDTQYF	TGTGCCAGCAGTGGACAGATGGGCACAGATACGCAGTATTTT
NA	NA	TRBJ1-2	TRBV2	CASAQMTSLIGYTF	TGTGCCAGCGCCCAAATGACCAGTTTAATAGGCTACACCTTC
NA	NA	TRBJ1-4	TRBV19	CASGPVGGHEKLFF	TGTGCCAGTGGTCCAGTCGGGGGGCATGAAAAACTGTTTTTT
TRBD1	once	TRBJ2-2	TRBV5-1	CASSLTGTVPTGELFF	TGCGCCAGCAGCTTGACCGGGACAGTACCAACCGGGGAGCTGTTTTTT
NA	NA	TRBJ1-4	TRBV19	CASSITGLTNEKLFF	TGTGCCAGTAGTATAACGGGGCTAACTAATGAAAAACTGTTTTTT
NA	once	TRBJ2-3	TRBV18	CASSPLAGRGTDTQYF	TGTGCCAGCTCACCACTGGCAGGGAGAGGCACAGATACGCAGTATTTT
TRBD2	NA	TRBJ2-7	TRBV5-1	CASSFLSGVRYEQYF	TGCGCCAGCAGCTTCTTGAGCGGGGTTCGGTACGAGCAGTACTTC
NA	NA	TRBJ2-2	TRBV9	CASSVSGNTGELFF	TGTGCCAGCAGCGTCTCAGGGAACACCGGGGAGCTGTTTTTT
TRBD2	NA	TRBJ2-2	TRBV5-4	CASSFGAGGFGELFF	TGTGCCAGCAGCTTTGGAGCGGGAGGTTTCGGGGAGCTGTTTTTT
TRBD2	NA	TRBJ2-3	TRBV7-2	CASSPGRGGTDTQYF	TGTGCCAGCAGCCCGGGGCGGGGGGGCACAGATACGCAGTATTTT
NA	NA	TRBJ1-1	TRBV5-1	CASSPDSYTEAFF	TGCGCCAGCAGCCCGGACAGCTACACTGAAGCTTTCTTT
NA	NA	TRBJ2-7	TRBV7-8	CASSLGTAYEQYF	TGTGCCAGCAGCTTAGGGACAGCCTACGAGCAGTACTTC
TRBD1	NA	TRBJ2-1	TRBV25-1	CASSGGQGASNEQFF	TGTGCCAGCAGTGGCGGACAGGGGGCTAGCAATGAGCAGTTCTTC
NA	once	TRBJ2-1	TRBV4-2	CASTLGGFSYNEQFF	TGTGCCAGCACCCTGGGGGGCTTCTCCTACAATGAGCAGTTCTTC
TRBD1	few	TRBJ1-2	TRBV18	CASSPPGTGVDGYTF	TGTGCCAGCTCACCGCCCGGGACAGGGGTAGATGGCTACACCTTC
NA	NA	TRBJ1-2	TRBV27	CASSLTRWGGANYGYTF	TGTGCCAGCAGTTTAACGCGGTGGGGAGGGGCTAACTATGGCTACACCTTC
TRBD2	NA	TRBJ2-3	TRBV9	CASSGRGPSGATDTQYF	TGTGCCAGCAGCGGTCGGGGCCCTAGCGGGGCCACAGATACGCAGTATTTT
NA	once	TRBJ1-4	TRBV6-5	CASSYYGTNNEKLFF	TGTGCCAGCAGTTACTACGGGACGAACAATGAAAAACTGTTTTTT
NA	NA	TRBJ1-1	TRBV7-8	CASSLGGPEAFF	TGTGCCAGCAGCCTTGGGGGGCCTGAAGCTTTCTTT
TRBD1	NA	TRBJ1-5	TRBV25-1	CTSSESGTGGAGNQPQHF	TGTACCAGCAGTGAATCTGGGACAGGGGGCGCAGGCAATCAGCCCCAGCATTTT
TRBD2	NA	TRBJ2-7	TRBV7-9	CASSSPLKREYREQYF	TGTGCCAGCAGCTCCCCCCTGAAGCGGGAATATCGCGAGCAGTACTTC
TRBD1	NA	TRBJ2-7	TRBV28	CASAWAGGTYEQYF	TGTGCCAGCGCCTGGGCAGGGGGCACCTACGAGCAGTACTTC
NA	NA	TRBJ2-2	TRBV5-4	CASSLSEPGGELFF	TGTGCCAGCAGCTTGTCAGAACCGGGCGGGGAGCTGTTTTTT
NA	NA	TRBJ1-4	TRBV2	CASSALNEKLFF	TGTGCCAGCAGCGCCCTCAATGAAAAACTGTTTTTT
TRBD1	NA	TRBJ2-1	TRBV28	CASRSQGAGSNEQFF	TGTGCCAGCAGGTCACAGGGGGCCGGGTCCAATGAGCAGTTCTTC
NA	NA	TRBJ2-7	TRBV10-3	CAITKAGSDEQYF	TGTGCCATCACCAAGGCGGGCTCCGACGAGCAGTACTTC
TRBD2	NA	TRBJ2-1	TRBV11-2	CASSRDGGGYNEQFF	TGTGCCAGCAGCCGAGACGGCGGGGGGTACAATGAGCAGTTCTTC
TRBD1	NA	TRBJ2-5	TRBV28	CASSDRVETQYF	TGTGCCAGCAGTGACAGGGTTGAGACCCAGTACTTC
NA	NA	TRBJ2-2	TRBV5-1	CASSLRAPPDAGELFF	TGCGCCAGCAGCCTCCGGGCCCCCCCTGACGCCGGGGAGCTGTTTTTT
NA	NA	TRBJ1-2	TRBV5-6	CASSLRWGRGHGYTF	TGTGCCAGCAGCCTCAGGTGGGGCAGGGGACATGGCTACACCTTC
NA	once	TRBJ2-2	TRBV6-1	CASSVGGGELFF	TGTGCCAGCAGTGTTGGTGGGGGGGAGCTGTTTTTT
TRBD2	NA	TRBJ2-2	TRBV18	CASSLGSGGFVTGELFF	TGTGCCAGCTCACTGGGCAGCGGGGGCTTCGTGACCGGGGAGCTGTTTTTT
TRBD1	few	TRBJ2-7	TRBV4-2	CASSQPTGGWGDAYEQYF	TGTGCCAGCAGCCAACCGACAGGGGGTTGGGGGGACGCCTACGAGCAGTACTTC
NA	NA	TRBJ1-5	TRBV30	CAWSSKGRSNQPQHF	TGTGCCTGGAGTTCCAAGGGGAGGAGCAATCAGCCCCAGCATTTT
TRBD2	NA	TRBJ2-1	TRBV7-6	CASSPTLGLAGGPSYNEQFF	TGTGCCAGCAGCCCCACACTGGGACTAGCGGGGGGGCCTTCCTACAATGAGCAGTTCTTC
NA	many	TRBJ2-3	TRBV4-1	CASSQVQGYADTQYF	TGCGCCAGCAGCCAAGTTCAGGGGTACGCAGATACGCAGTATTTT
NA	few	TRBJ1-5	TRBV19	CASSILSASLPQHF	TGTGCCAGTAGTATCCTGTCCGCCTCCCTGCCCCAGCATTTT
NA	NA	TRBJ1-5	TRBV7-2	CASSFDRVYQPQHF	TGTGCCAGCAGCTTTGATAGGGTATATCAGCCCCAGCATTTT
NA	NA	TRBJ2-2	TRBV7-9	CASSLNQGELFF	TGTGCCAGCAGCTTAAACCAAGGGGAGCTGTTTTTT
NA	NA	TRBJ1-1	TRBV2	CASSDATGTEAFF	TGTGCCAGCAGTGACGCCACGGGGACTGAAGCTTTCTTT
NA	NA	TRBJ1-3	TRBV7-9	CASRPRRISGNTIYF	TGTGCCAGCAGGCCCAGAAGAATTTCTGGAAACACCATATATTTT
NA	NA	TRBJ2-7	TRBV9	CASSVGVGGGYEQYF	TGTGCCAGCAGCGTAGGAGTAGGAGGAGGCTACGAGCAGTACTTC
NA	NA	TRBJ1-2	TRBV7-8	CASSSREADYGYTF	TGTGCCAGCAGCTCCAGGGAGGCGGACTATGGCTACACCTTC
NA	NA	TRBJ1-1	TRBV2	CASPRATVGTEAFF	TGTGCCAGCCCAAGGGCTACGGTGGGCACTGAAGCTTTCTTT
TRBD2	NA	TRBJ2-3	TRBV12-5	CASGSGVSTDTQYF	TGTGCTAGTGGGAGCGGGGTCAGCACAGATACGCAGTATTTT
NA	once	TRBJ2-7	TRBV11-2	CASSPQTYEQYF	TGTGCCAGCAGTCCTCAGACTTACGAGCAGTACTTC
TRBD2	NA	TRBJ2-5	TRBV5-1	CASGASGSKETQYF	TGCGCCAGTGGAGCTAGCGGGAGCAAAGAGACCCAGTACTTC
TRBD2	NA	TRBJ2-1	TRBV5-1	CASTLLPGGANNEQFF	TGCGCCAGCACCCTCCTCCCGGGGGGGGCCAACAATGAGCAGTTCTTC
TRBD2	NA	TRBJ2-3	TRBV2	CASSAGLAATDTQYF	TGTGCCAGCAGTGCGGGACTAGCGGCCACAGATACGCAGTATTTT
TRBD1	NA	TRBJ1-5	TRBV10-3	CAISALGQGDQPQHF	TGTGCCATCAGTGCATTGGGACAGGGAGATCAGCCCCAGCATTTT
NA	NA	TRBJ1-1	TRBV2	CASSGVRENTEAFF	TGTGCCAGCAGTGGGGTAAGGGAGAACACTGAAGCTTTCTTT
NA	NA	TRBJ2-7	TRBV25-1	CASSEVGGHEQYF	TGTGCCAGCAGTGAAGTCGGCGGCCACGAGCAGTACTTC